A selection of T cell receptor beta chains follows, all from one sample in a study of CD8+CD57+ T cells in acquired aplastic anemia. TCRdb reprocessed the reads via MiXCR and lists one record per CDR3 protein. Among about 200,000 distinct CDR3 sequences listed, 65% were seen once. Specimen: sorted CD4+, CD8+, or CD8+CD57+ T cells (not recorded which) from PBMCs. The receptor source for this set is a human donor with aplastic anemia. CDR3s include the opening cysteine and the closing phenylalanine or tryptophan. The D gene is left open where the match is weak. Clone size, where shown, is once, few, many, or a class for clones that have expanded.

D	V	J	size	DNA	CDR3
-	TRBV24-1	TRBJ1-1	few	TGTGCCACCAAAACAGGCGAGAACACTGAAGCTTTCTTT	CATKTGENTEAFF
TRBD1	TRBV5-1	TRBJ2-1	-	TGCGCCAGCAGCTCCTGGGACAGTTACAATGAGCAGTTCTTC	CASSSWDSYNEQFF
-	TRBV7-8	TRBJ2-7	-	TGTGCCAGCAGCTTAGGACTCCGGGGGCCATACAATGAGCAGTACTTC	CASSLGLRGPYNEQYF
-	TRBV5-1	TRBJ2-2	-	TGCGCCAGCAGTCTACAGGGTGGCGCCGGGGAGCTGTTTTTT	CASSLQGGAGELFF
TRBD1	TRBV19	TRBJ1-2	-	TGTGCCAGCTGGGACAGTCCTAACTATGGCTACACCTTC	CASWDSPNYGYTF
-	TRBV2	TRBJ1-1	-	TGTGCCAGCAGTACCCCGGGGGCCACTGAAGCTTTCTTT	CASSTPGATEAFF
-	TRBV19	TRBJ2-2	-	TGTGCCAGTAGTCCTTACCTCCTAGGCAGCCACGCGAACACCGGGGAGCTGTTTTTT	CASSPYLLGSHANTGELFF
-	TRBV27	TRBJ2-2	many	TGTGCCAGCAGTTCGGGGACCGGGGAGCTGTTTTTT	CASSSGTGELFF
-	TRBV10-3	TRBJ1-5	-	TGTGCCATCAGTGAGTCGCAGGGAAATCAGCCCCAGCATTTT	CAISESQGNQPQHF
-	TRBV2	TRBJ2-3	-	TGTGCCAGCAGTGAACCAGATACGCAGTATTTT	CASSEPDTQYF
-	TRBV7-1	TRBJ1-5	-	TGTGCCAGCAGCTCCTCCCCTGATCAGCCCCAGCATTTT	CASSSSPDQPQHF
TRBD1	TRBV5-8	TRBJ1-2	-	TGTGCCAGCAGCGGGACAGGGCGGTGGAACTATGGCTACACCTTC	CASSGTGRWNYGYTF
TRBD1	TRBV5-1	TRBJ2-7	few	TGCGCCAGCAGCGACGGGACAGGGGGCTACGAGCAGTACTTC	CASSDGTGGYEQYF
TRBD1	TRBV7-9	TRBJ1-5	-	TGTGCCAGCAGCTTAAATTCAGGGGGCGGTCAGCCCCAGCATTTT	CASSLNSGGGQPQHF
TRBD2	TRBV7-2	TRBJ2-1	-	TGTGCCAGCTCACCTTGGACTAGCGGGAGCAATGAGCAGTTCTTC	CASSPWTSGSNEQFF
-	TRBV9	TRBJ1-1	-	TGCGCCAGCAGCTTCTGGGGCACTGAAGCTTTCTTT	CASSFWGTEAFF
-	TRBV25-1	TRBJ2-5	few	TGTGCCAGCAGTGGGATTGGAAAAGGGACCCAGTACTTC	CASSGIGKGTQYF
-	TRBV20-1	TRBJ2-7	-	TGCAGCGCCAAAGTGGGGGAGCAGTACTTC	CSAKVGEQYF
-	TRBV19	TRBJ2-3	many	TGTGCCAGTAGTATAGCGGGTAGCAGCACAGATACGCAGTATTTT	CASSIAGSSTDTQYF
-	TRBV2	TRBJ2-3	-	TGTGCCAGCAGTGGCGGTCCCGGGACGGGTACGCAGTATTTT	CASSGGPGTGTQYF
TRBD1	TRBV9	TRBJ1-2	-	TGTGCCAGCAGTCTAGACAGGGAGGACGGCTACACCTTC	CASSLDREDGYTF
-	TRBV2	TRBJ2-7	-	TGTGCCAGCACTGGCGCCCGGACCTCCTACGAGCAGTACTTC	CASTGARTSYEQYF
-	TRBV5-1	TRBJ2-3	few	TGCGCCAGCAGCTTGAACGGGCGTTATACGCAGTATTTT	CASSLNGRYTQYF
TRBD2	TRBV7-9	TRBJ2-1	-	TGTGCCAGCAGCCCTAGGCTCCTTAGCGGGGGGGCTAATGAGCAGTTCTTC	CASSPRLLSGGANEQFF
TRBD1	TRBV4-1	TRBJ1-2	-	TGCGCCAGCAGCCAAGAACCCCAGGGGGCCTATGGCTACACCTTC	CASSQEPQGAYGYTF
-	TRBV25-1	TRBJ2-7	-	TGTGCCAGCAGCCCCCACCCCGGGACGACAACCCCCTACGAGCAGTACTTC	CASSPHPGTTTPYEQYF
TRBD2	TRBV2	TRBJ2-2	-	TGTGCCAGCAGTGAACAATCACGGCTAGCGGGGGGGGCCGGGGAGCTGTTTTTT	CASSEQSRLAGGAGELFF
-	TRBV5-1	TRBJ1-1	-	TGCGCCAGCAGAGAACCGGGAAACACTGAAGCTTTCTTT	CASREPGNTEAFF
-	TRBV7-8	TRBJ2-3	few	TGTGCCAGCAGCTTCAGACTTCAGGGGGGGGATACGCAGTATTTT	CASSFRLQGGDTQYF
TRBD2	TRBV14	TRBJ2-7	once	TGTGCCAGCAGCCAAGGACGGGAGGGTTACGAGCAGTACTTC	CASSQGREGYEQYF
TRBD2	TRBV20-1	TRBJ2-1	-	TGCAGTGCTAGAGATGTTCTCGCGGGAGGTTTGAATGAGCAGTTCTTC	CSARDVLAGGLNEQFF
TRBD2	TRBV11-3	TRBJ2-5	-	TGTGCCAGCAGCCTGATAGCGGGAGAGACCCAGTACTTC	CASSLIAGETQYF
-	TRBV9	TRBJ2-1	-	TGTGCCAGCAGCGTAAACCCCCGGGGGAATGAGCAGTTCTTC	CASSVNPRGNEQFF
TRBD2	TRBV7-9	TRBJ2-7	few	TGTGCCAGCAGCACCATAGCGGGAGACCCCTACGAGCAGTACTTC	CASSTIAGDPYEQYF
-	TRBV29-1	TRBJ1-1	many	TGCAGCGTTGTTCTGGGCGGCAACACTGAAGCTTTCTTT	CSVVLGGNTEAFF
-	TRBV7-9	TRBJ1-2	-	TGTGCCAGCAGCTCCACCGGGGGGGTTCGGGGGAGCTATGGCTACACCTTC	CASSSTGGVRGSYGYTF
-	TRBV20-1	TRBJ2-3	-	TGCAGTGCTAGTCCCCGGAACCAGGGGGGATACACAGATACGCAGTATTTT	CSASPRNQGGYTDTQYF
TRBD1	TRBV5-1	TRBJ2-6	once	TGCGCCAGCAGCGTGGGACAGTCCTCTGGGGCCAACGTCCTGACTTTC	CASSVGQSSGANVLTF
TRBD1	TRBV19	TRBJ2-1	-	TGTGCCAGTAGTATAACAGGGGCACCCTACAATGAGCAGTTCTTC	CASSITGAPYNEQFF
-	TRBV19	TRBJ1-1	-	TGTGCCAGTAGTATCCTGGGGGCTAGGGCTGAAGCTTTCTTT	CASSILGARAEAFF
-	TRBV5-1	TRBJ2-5	once	TGCGCCAGCAGCGTCCCTACAGGGTCGGAGACCCAGTACTTC	CASSVPTGSETQYF
-	TRBV5-5	TRBJ1-1	-	TGTGCCAGCAGCCTGTCCGGGACGGCCAACACTGAAGCTTTCTTT	CASSLSGTANTEAFF
-	TRBV20-1	TRBJ1-6	-	TGCAGTGCTTCGCGCATCAATTCACCCCTCCACTTT	CSASRINSPLHF
TRBD1	TRBV10-3	TRBJ2-7	-	TGTGCCAGCAGTTCTCACACCGGGACAGGGGTTTGGGAGCAGTACTTC	CASSSHTGTGVWEQYF
-	TRBV7-2	TRBJ1-2	-	TGTGCCAGCAGCTTCGTTTCCCCATCAATCTCGGGGCAGTTTGGCTACACCTTC	CASSFVSPSISGQFGYTF
-	TRBV24-1	TRBJ2-3	few	TGTGCCACCAGTGATTTTTGGGATACGCAGTATTTT	CATSDFWDTQYF